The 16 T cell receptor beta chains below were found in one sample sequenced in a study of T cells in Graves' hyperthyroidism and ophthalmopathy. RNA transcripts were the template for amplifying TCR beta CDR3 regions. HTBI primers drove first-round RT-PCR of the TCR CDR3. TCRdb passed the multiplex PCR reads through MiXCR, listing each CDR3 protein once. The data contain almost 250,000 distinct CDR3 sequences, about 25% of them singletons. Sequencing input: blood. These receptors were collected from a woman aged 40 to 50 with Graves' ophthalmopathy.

DNA of the CDR3: TGTGCCAGCAGCCCCAAACAGCGAGGCGGGGAGCTGTTTTTT. Its translation: CASSPKQRGGELFF. The chain joins TRBV3-1 to TRBJ2-2; D not certain. Trimming pared 4 bases from V and 7 bases from J, leaving 13 bases between. This CDR3 contains 14 residues. Germline loops: CDR1 LGHDT, CDR2 YNNKEL (reference sequence).

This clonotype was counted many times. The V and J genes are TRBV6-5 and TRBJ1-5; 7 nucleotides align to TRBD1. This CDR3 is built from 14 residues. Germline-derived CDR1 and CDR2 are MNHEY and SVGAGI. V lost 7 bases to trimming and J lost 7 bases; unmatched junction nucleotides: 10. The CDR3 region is CASTPGGAGQPQHF. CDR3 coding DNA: TGTGCCAGCACCCCAGGGGGGGCTGGACAGCCCCAGCATTTT.

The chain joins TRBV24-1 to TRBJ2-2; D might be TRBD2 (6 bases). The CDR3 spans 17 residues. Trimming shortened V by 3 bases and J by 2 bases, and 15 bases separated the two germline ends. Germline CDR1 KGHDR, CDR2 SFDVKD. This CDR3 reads CATSDPSGETNTGELFF. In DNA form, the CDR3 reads TGTGCCACCAGTGATCCGTCGGGGGAGACCAACACCGGGGAGCTGTTTTTT.

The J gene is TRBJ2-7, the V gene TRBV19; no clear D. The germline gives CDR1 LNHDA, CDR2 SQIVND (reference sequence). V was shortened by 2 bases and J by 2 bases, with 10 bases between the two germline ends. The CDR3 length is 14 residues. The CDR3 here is CASSISAGTYEQYF. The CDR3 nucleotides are TGTGCCAGTAGTATATCGGCAGGTACCTACGAGCAGTACTTC.

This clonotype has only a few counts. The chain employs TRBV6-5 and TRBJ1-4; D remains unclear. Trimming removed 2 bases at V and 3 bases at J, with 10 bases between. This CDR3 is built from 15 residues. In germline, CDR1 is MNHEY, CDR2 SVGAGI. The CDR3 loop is CASSYLGRSNEKLFF. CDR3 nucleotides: TGTGCCAGCAGTTACCTTGGACGGTCTAATGAAAAACTGTTTTTT.

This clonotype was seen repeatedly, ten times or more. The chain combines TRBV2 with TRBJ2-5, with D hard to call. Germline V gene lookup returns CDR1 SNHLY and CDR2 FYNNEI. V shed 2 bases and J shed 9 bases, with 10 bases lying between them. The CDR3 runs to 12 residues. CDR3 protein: CASSENGLPQYF. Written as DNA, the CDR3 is TGTGCCAGCAGTGAAAACGGCCTACCCCAGTACTTC.

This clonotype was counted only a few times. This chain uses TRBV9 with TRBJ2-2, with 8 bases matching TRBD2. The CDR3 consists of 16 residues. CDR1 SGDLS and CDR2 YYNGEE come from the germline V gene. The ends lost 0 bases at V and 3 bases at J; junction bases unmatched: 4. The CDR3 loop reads CASSVVSGGYTGELFF. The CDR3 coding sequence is TGTGCCAGCAGCGTAGTGAGCGGGGGATACACCGGGGAGCTGTTTTTT.

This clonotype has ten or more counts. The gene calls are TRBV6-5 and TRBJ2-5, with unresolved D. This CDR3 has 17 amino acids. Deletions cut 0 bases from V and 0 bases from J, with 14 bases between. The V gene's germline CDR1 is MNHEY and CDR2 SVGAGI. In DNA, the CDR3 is TGTGCCAGCAGTTACTCGCTGTCCGCCGCAGACCAAGAGACCCAGTACTTC. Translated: CASSYSLSAADQETQYF.

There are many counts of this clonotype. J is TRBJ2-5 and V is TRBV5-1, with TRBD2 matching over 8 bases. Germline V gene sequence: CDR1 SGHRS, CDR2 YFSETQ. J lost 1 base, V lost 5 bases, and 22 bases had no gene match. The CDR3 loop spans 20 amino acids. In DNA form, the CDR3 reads TGCGCCAGCAGGGGCCCCCTGGATTGGCCTCAGACTAGCGTCCAAGAGACCCAGTACTTC. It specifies CASRGPLDWPQTSVQETQYF.

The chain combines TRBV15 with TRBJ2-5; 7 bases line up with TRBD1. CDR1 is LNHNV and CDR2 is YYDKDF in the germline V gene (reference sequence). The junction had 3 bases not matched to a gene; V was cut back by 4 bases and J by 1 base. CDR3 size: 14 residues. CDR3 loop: CATSKWDSQETQYF. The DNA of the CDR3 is TGTGCCACCAGCAAATGGGACAGCCAAGAGACCCAGTACTTC.

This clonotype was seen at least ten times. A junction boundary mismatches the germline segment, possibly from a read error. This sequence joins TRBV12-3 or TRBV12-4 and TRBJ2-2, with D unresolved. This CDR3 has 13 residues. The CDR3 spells CTSASLVAGELFF. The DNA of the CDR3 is TGTACCAGCGCGTCTCTGGTTGCCGGGGAGCTGTTTTTT.

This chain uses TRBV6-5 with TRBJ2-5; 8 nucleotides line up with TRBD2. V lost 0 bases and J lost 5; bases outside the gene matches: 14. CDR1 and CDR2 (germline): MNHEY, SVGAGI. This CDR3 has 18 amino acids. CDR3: CASSYSPREGLFAETQYF. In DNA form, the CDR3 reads TGTGCCAGCAGTTACTCGCCTCGGGAGGGCTTATTTGCGGAGACCCAGTACTTC.

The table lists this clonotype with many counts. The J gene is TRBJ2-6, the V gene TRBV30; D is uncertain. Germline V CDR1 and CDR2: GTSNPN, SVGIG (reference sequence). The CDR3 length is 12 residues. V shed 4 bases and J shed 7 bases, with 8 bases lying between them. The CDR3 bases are TGTGCCTGGAATGCGAGAGCCAACGTCCTGACTTTC. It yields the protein CAWNARANVLTF.

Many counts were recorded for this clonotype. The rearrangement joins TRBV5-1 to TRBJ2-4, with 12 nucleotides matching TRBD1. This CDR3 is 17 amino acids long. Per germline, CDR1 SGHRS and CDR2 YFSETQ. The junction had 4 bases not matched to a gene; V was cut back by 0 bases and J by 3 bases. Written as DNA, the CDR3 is TGCGCCAGCAGCTTGGACGGGACAGGGGGCTTCAAAAACATTCAGTACTTC. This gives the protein CASSLDGTGGFKNIQYF.

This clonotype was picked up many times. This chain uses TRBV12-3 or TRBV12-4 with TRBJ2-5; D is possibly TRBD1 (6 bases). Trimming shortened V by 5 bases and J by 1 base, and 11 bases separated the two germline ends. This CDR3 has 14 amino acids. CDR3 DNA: TGTGCCAGCAGTCCCCAGGGGCCCCAAGAGACCCAGTACTTC. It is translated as CASSPQGPQETQYF.

The CDR3 reads CASSPSWRSRNQPQHF. The CDR3, as DNA: TGCGCCAGCAGCCCTTCATGGAGGTCCCGCAATCAGCCCCAGCATTTT. The gene calls are TRBV4-1 and TRBJ1-5; D call uncertain. The ends were cut back, 4 bases at V and 2 bases at J, with 15 bases in the middle. Germline V gene data show CDR1 as MGHRA and CDR2 as YSYEKL. CDR3 length: 16 amino acids.